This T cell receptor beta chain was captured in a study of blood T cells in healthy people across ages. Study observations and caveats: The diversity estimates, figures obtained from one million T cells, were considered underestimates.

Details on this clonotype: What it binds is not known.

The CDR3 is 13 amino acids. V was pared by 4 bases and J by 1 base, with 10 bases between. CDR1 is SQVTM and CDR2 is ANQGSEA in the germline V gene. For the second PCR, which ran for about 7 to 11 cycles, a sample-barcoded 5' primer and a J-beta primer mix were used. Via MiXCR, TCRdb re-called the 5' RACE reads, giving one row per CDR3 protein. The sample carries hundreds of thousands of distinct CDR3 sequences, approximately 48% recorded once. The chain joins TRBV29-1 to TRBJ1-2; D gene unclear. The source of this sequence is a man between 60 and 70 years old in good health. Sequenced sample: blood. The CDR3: CSVAAGLNYGYTF. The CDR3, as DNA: TGCAGCGTTGCGGCAGGCCTTAACTATGGCTACACCTTC.